The following is a TCR beta chain sequence with its context. Antigen: not known. RNA transcripts were the source from which TCR beta CDR3 regions were amplified. In the first round, RT-PCR was carried out with HTBI primers, and a multiplex PCR formed the second round. TCRdb reanalysed the multiplex PCR reads using MiXCR and keeps one entry per CDR3 protein. The data contain tens of thousands of distinct CDR3 sequences, over 40% of them seen just once; the ten biggest clones take up around 20%. This CDR3 has 14 amino acids. The V and J ends lost 6 bases and 6 bases, in that order; junction bases with no gene match: 11. CDR1 is SQVTM, CDR2 ANQGSEA, per germline. This sample is drawn from a study of Graves' ophthalmopathy and Graves' hyperthyroidism. Notes on the study in general: Appearing in blood as well were most expanded thyroid clonotypes above 0.001 frequency. For predicting ophthalmopathy progression, the model had 70.59% sensitivity and 72.22% specificity.

This TCR was sampled from an adult man with Graves' ophthalmopathy. Sequencing was done on a sample of peripheral blood. The chain uses TRBV29-1 and TRBJ1-2; 9 positions agree with TRBD1. CDR3 coding DNA: TGCAGCGTCCTCGCCGGGACAGGGTTAAATGGCTACACCTTC. Amino acid sequence: CSVLAGTGLNGYTF.